This T cell receptor beta chain was retrieved from a study of shared clonotypes between healthy human individuals. To note about this clone: Its antigen remains unidentified. This same CDR3 is encoded by further DNA sequences in the sample.

Replicate PCRs run on sorted subsets employed around 200 ng DNA, 30,000 to 35,000 T cell genomes. TCRdb's table, derived via immunoSEQ multiplex PCR, lists solely in-frame clones and lacks some. The table includes almost 750,000 clones, 72% detected once. Donors had no recently reported acute infections or vaccinations and were HIV-negative. Study-level findings and limits: Blood was the sole source, and tissue repertoires probably differ.

Deletions cut 4 bases from V and 1 base from J, with 8 bases between. In germline, CDR1 is KGHSH, CDR2 LQKENI. This CDR3 has 13 amino acids. The chain recombines TRBV18 with TRBJ2-7, with D perhaps matching TRBD2 (5 bases). What was sequenced was memory CD4+ T cells sorted from blood. The subset here: CD45RA-negative fraction. The receptor was derived from a woman aged 25 to 45 in good health. The CDR3 region is CASSRERSYEQYF. Here the CDR3 DNA reads TGTGCCAGCTCACGGGAGAGGTCCTACGAGCAGTACTTC.